The rows below give T cell receptor beta chains drawn from one sample of a study of cytomegalovirus exposure and HLA in healthy donors. The method was immunoSEQ multiplex PCR; TCRdb's version includes in-frame clones alone and lacks a portion of them. Of approximately 180,000 clones detected, over 70% appear once; the ten largest clones hold less than 4.5%. Sequences were obtained from PBMCs. These receptors originate from a woman aged 55-70 years in good health and CMV-seropositive. The CDR3 runs from the conserved cysteine through the conserved F or W. The D gene is left open where the match is weak. Size values are once, few and many counts, or a class for expanded clones, and some rows have none.

cdr3_aa: CASRTQETQYF
cdr3_nt: TGTGCCAGCAGGACTCAAGAGACCCAGTACTTC
d_call: -
clone_size: -
v_call: TRBV2
j_call: TRBJ2-5
cdr3_length: 11

cdr3_aa: CASSGPLGVSGYTF
cdr3_nt: TGTGCCAGCAGTGGGCCGTTAGGAGTGTCCGGCTACACCTTC
d_call: -
clone_size: -
v_call: TRBV2
j_call: TRBJ1-2
cdr3_length: 14

cdr3_aa: CASSPLASRATQYF
cdr3_nt: TGTGCCAGCAGCCCACTAGCGTCCCGCGCTACGCAGTATTTT
d_call: TRBD2
clone_size: once
v_call: TRBV7-3
j_call: TRBJ2-3
cdr3_length: 14

cdr3_aa: CASSEWLRLAGGLTGELFF
cdr3_nt: TGTGCCAGCAGTGAATGGTTGAGACTAGCGGGAGGGCTCACCGGGGAGCTGTTTTTT
d_call: TRBD2
clone_size: -
v_call: TRBV6-1
j_call: TRBJ2-2
cdr3_length: 19

cdr3_aa: CASSPDRLNEKLFF
cdr3_nt: TGCGCCAGCAGCCCCGACAGGCTAAATGAAAAACTGTTTTTT
d_call: -
clone_size: -
v_call: TRBV5-1
j_call: TRBJ1-4
cdr3_length: 14

cdr3_aa: CASSVDLGAGANVLTF
cdr3_nt: TGTGCCAGCAGCGTAGATCTGGGAGCTGGGGCCAACGTCCTGACTTTC
d_call: -
clone_size: -
v_call: TRBV9
j_call: TRBJ2-6
cdr3_length: 16

cdr3_aa: CAWSAFADTQYF
cdr3_nt: TGTGCCTGGAGTGCTTTCGCAGATACGCAGTATTTT
d_call: -
clone_size: -
v_call: TRBV30
j_call: TRBJ2-3
cdr3_length: 12

cdr3_aa: CASSLTSPYEQYF
cdr3_nt: TGTGCCAGTAGTTTAACTAGTCCCTACGAGCAGTACTTC
d_call: -
clone_size: -
v_call: TRBV19
j_call: TRBJ2-7
cdr3_length: 13

cdr3_aa: CASSLTSGISYEQYF
cdr3_nt: TGTGCCAGCAGCTTGACTAGCGGGATATCCTACGAGCAGTACTTC
d_call: TRBD2
clone_size: -
v_call: TRBV5-6
j_call: TRBJ2-7
cdr3_length: 15

cdr3_aa: CASSLGGEGNQPQHF
cdr3_nt: TGTGCCAGCAGTTTGGGAGGGGAGGGCAATCAGCCCCAGCATTTT
d_call: -
clone_size: -
v_call: TRBV27
j_call: TRBJ1-5
cdr3_length: 15

cdr3_aa: CASSQGTRNEKLFF
cdr3_nt: TGCGCCAGCAGCCAGGGGACACGGAATGAAAAACTGTTTTTT
d_call: -
clone_size: -
v_call: TRBV5-1
j_call: TRBJ1-4
cdr3_length: 14

cdr3_aa: CASSPVSSTDTQYF
cdr3_nt: TGTGCCAGCAGCCCGGTCTCTAGCACAGATACGCAGTATTTT
d_call: -
clone_size: -
v_call: TRBV11-2
j_call: TRBJ2-3
cdr3_length: 14

cdr3_aa: CASRKGLAGDYEQYF
cdr3_nt: TGTGCCAGCAGAAAAGGACTAGCGGGAGATTACGAGCAGTACTTC
d_call: TRBD2
clone_size: -
v_call: TRBV6-1
j_call: TRBJ2-7
cdr3_length: 15

cdr3_aa: CASSTTQGASETQYF
cdr3_nt: TGCGCCAGCAGCACAACACAGGGGGCCTCAGAGACCCAGTACTTC
d_call: TRBD1
clone_size: -
v_call: TRBV4-1
j_call: TRBJ2-5
cdr3_length: 15

cdr3_aa: CASSLPDRGAAEAFF
cdr3_nt: TGTGCCAGCAGTCTCCCGGACAGGGGGGCCGCTGAAGCTTTCTTT
d_call: TRBD1
clone_size: few
v_call: TRBV28
j_call: TRBJ1-1
cdr3_length: 15

cdr3_aa: CASSLQGHTQYF
cdr3_nt: TGTGCCAGCAGCTTACAGGGCCATACGCAGTATTTT
d_call: -
clone_size: -
v_call: TRBV6-5
j_call: TRBJ2-3
cdr3_length: 12

cdr3_aa: CASSQEGGITGELFF
cdr3_nt: TGCGCCAGCAGCCAAGAAGGAGGGATCACCGGGGAGCTGTTTTTT
d_call: -
clone_size: -
v_call: TRBV4-3
j_call: TRBJ2-2
cdr3_length: 15

cdr3_aa: CASSLATATYGYTF
cdr3_nt: TGTGCCAGCAGCTTAGCGACAGCGACCTATGGCTACACCTTC
d_call: -
clone_size: -
v_call: TRBV7-9
j_call: TRBJ1-2
cdr3_length: 14

cdr3_aa: CASSAGTSGALAQYF
cdr3_nt: TGTGCCAGCAGCGCCGGGACTAGCGGGGCCCTGGCCCAGTACTTC
d_call: TRBD2
clone_size: few
v_call: TRBV5-5
j_call: TRBJ2-5
cdr3_length: 15

cdr3_aa: CAWSLTGFSGNTIYF
cdr3_nt: TGTGCCTGGAGTTTGACAGGTTTCTCTGGAAACACCATATATTTT
d_call: -
clone_size: -
v_call: TRBV30
j_call: TRBJ1-3
cdr3_length: 15

cdr3_aa: CSASEYTEAFF
cdr3_nt: TGCAGTGCTAGCGAGTACACTGAAGCTTTCTTT
d_call: -
clone_size: -
v_call: TRBV20-1
j_call: TRBJ1-1
cdr3_length: 11

cdr3_aa: CASSSYGGGNVDYTF
cdr3_nt: TGCGCCAGCAGCTCGTACGGGGGGGGAAATGTAGACTACACCTTC
d_call: -
clone_size: -
v_call: TRBV5-1
j_call: TRBJ1-2
cdr3_length: 15

cdr3_aa: CASSEATGDHSPLHF
cdr3_nt: TGTGCCAGCAGTGAGGCGACAGGGGATCATTCACCCCTCCACTTT
d_call: TRBD1
clone_size: -
v_call: TRBV28
j_call: TRBJ1-6
cdr3_length: 15

cdr3_aa: CASSLGTGRNTEAFF
cdr3_nt: TGTGCCAGCAGCTTGGGGACAGGGAGGAACACTGAAGCTTTCTTT
d_call: TRBD1
clone_size: few
v_call: TRBV5-4
j_call: TRBJ1-1
cdr3_length: 15

cdr3_aa: CASSSTGTGPWEGGYTF
cdr3_nt: TGTGCCAGCTCCTCAACCGGGACAGGCCCTTGGGAGGGTGGCTACACCTTC
d_call: TRBD1
clone_size: -
v_call: TRBV28
j_call: TRBJ1-2
cdr3_length: 17

cdr3_aa: CASSLQGPQNTGELFF
cdr3_nt: TGTGCCAGCTCACTCCAGGGCCCCCAGAACACCGGGGAGCTGTTTTTT
d_call: -
clone_size: -
v_call: TRBV18
j_call: TRBJ2-2
cdr3_length: 16

cdr3_aa: CASSHQPGAISYEQYF
cdr3_nt: TGTGCCAGCAGCCACCAGCCAGGGGCGATCTCCTACGAGCAGTACTTC
d_call: -
clone_size: -
v_call: TRBV27
j_call: TRBJ2-7
cdr3_length: 16

cdr3_aa: CASSLEGQGPYEQYF
cdr3_nt: TGCGCCAGCAGCCTGGAGGGCCAGGGCCCCTACGAGCAGTACTTC
d_call: -
clone_size: -
v_call: TRBV5-1
j_call: TRBJ2-7
cdr3_length: 15

cdr3_aa: CASSTTGAGGGYTF
cdr3_nt: TGTGCCAGCAGTACCACGGGGGCAGGGGGCGGCTACACCTTC
d_call: TRBD1
clone_size: -
v_call: TRBV27
j_call: TRBJ1-2
cdr3_length: 14

cdr3_aa: CASSMAASGNTIYF
cdr3_nt: TGTGCCAGCAGCATGGCCGCATCTGGAAACACCATATATTTT
d_call: -
clone_size: -
v_call: TRBV11-2
j_call: TRBJ1-3
cdr3_length: 14

cdr3_aa: CASKPPEGTAGSSYEQYF
cdr3_nt: TGTGCCAGCAAACCCCCCGAGGGGACAGCCGGGAGCTCCTACGAGCAGTACTTC
d_call: -
clone_size: -
v_call: TRBV2
j_call: TRBJ2-7
cdr3_length: 18

cdr3_aa: CASSLGESGAETQYF
cdr3_nt: TGTGCCAGCAGCTTGGGGGAGTCAGGGGCCGAGACCCAGTACTTC
d_call: -
clone_size: few
v_call: TRBV5-6
j_call: TRBJ2-5
cdr3_length: 15

cdr3_aa: CASSPGTGGTEAFF
cdr3_nt: TGTGCCAGCTCACCCGGGACAGGGGGCACTGAAGCTTTCTTT
d_call: TRBD1
clone_size: -
v_call: TRBV18
j_call: TRBJ1-1
cdr3_length: 14

cdr3_aa: CASSPQSGGYNEQFF
cdr3_nt: TGTGCCAGCTCACCACAGAGCGGGGGCTACAATGAGCAGTTCTTC
d_call: TRBD2
clone_size: few
v_call: TRBV18
j_call: TRBJ2-1
cdr3_length: 15

cdr3_aa: CASGRWREVRTDTQYF
cdr3_nt: TGTGCCAGCGGCCGTTGGCGGGAAGTACGCACAGATACGCAGTATTTT
d_call: -
clone_size: -
v_call: TRBV27
j_call: TRBJ2-3
cdr3_length: 16

cdr3_aa: CASSWTGVGQPQHF
cdr3_nt: TGTGCCAGCAGTTGGACAGGGGTCGGACAGCCCCAGCATTTT
d_call: TRBD1
clone_size: -
v_call: TRBV6-1
j_call: TRBJ1-5
cdr3_length: 14

cdr3_aa: CASSIFGTVTSGNTIYF
cdr3_nt: TGTGCCAGTAGTATTTTCGGGACAGTGACCTCTGGAAACACCATATATTTT
d_call: TRBD1
clone_size: -
v_call: TRBV19
j_call: TRBJ1-3
cdr3_length: 17

cdr3_aa: CASSFRGGGYTF
cdr3_nt: TGTGCCAGCAGTTTCAGGGGTGGTGGCTACACCTTC
d_call: -
clone_size: -
v_call: TRBV27
j_call: TRBJ1-2
cdr3_length: 12

cdr3_aa: CASRGQTENEQFF
cdr3_nt: TGTGCCTCTCGAGGTCAGACGGAAAATGAGCAGTTCTTC
d_call: -
clone_size: once
v_call: TRBV27
j_call: TRBJ2-1
cdr3_length: 13

cdr3_aa: CASGENHYNEQFF
cdr3_nt: TGCGCCAGCGGAGAAAATCACTACAATGAGCAGTTCTTC
d_call: -
clone_size: -
v_call: TRBV4-1
j_call: TRBJ2-1
cdr3_length: 13

cdr3_aa: CASSLSGGEETQYF
cdr3_nt: TGCGCCAGCAGCTTATCAGGGGGCGAAGAGACCCAGTACTTC
d_call: TRBD1
clone_size: -
v_call: TRBV5-1
j_call: TRBJ2-5
cdr3_length: 14

cdr3_aa: CASSSSQAANEKLFF
cdr3_nt: TGCGCCAGCAGCTCGTCCCAGGCAGCTAATGAAAAACTGTTTTTT
d_call: -
clone_size: -
v_call: TRBV5-1
j_call: TRBJ1-4
cdr3_length: 15

cdr3_aa: CASSLRFVRLAGIKTSTDTQYF
cdr3_nt: TGTGCCAGCAGTTTACGATTTGTGAGACTAGCGGGGATAAAGACTAGCACAGATACGCAGTATTTT
d_call: TRBD2
clone_size: -
v_call: TRBV28
j_call: TRBJ2-3
cdr3_length: 22

cdr3_aa: CASSPLVSSPLHF
cdr3_nt: TGTGCCAGCAGCCCACTCGTCTCCTCACCCCTCCACTTT
d_call: -
clone_size: -
v_call: TRBV28
j_call: TRBJ1-6
cdr3_length: 13

cdr3_aa: CASSWDSVTGELFF
cdr3_nt: TGTGCCAGCAGTTGGGACAGCGTCACCGGGGAGCTGTTTTTT
d_call: TRBD1
clone_size: -
v_call: TRBV25-1
j_call: TRBJ2-2
cdr3_length: 14

cdr3_aa: CASSVEQGTDYYGYTF
cdr3_nt: TGTGCCAGCAGCGTAGAACAGGGGACCGATTACTATGGCTACACCTTC
d_call: TRBD1
clone_size: -
v_call: TRBV9
j_call: TRBJ1-2
cdr3_length: 16

cdr3_aa: CASSPDRSHTEAFF
cdr3_nt: TGTGCCAGCAGCCCGGACAGGTCCCACACTGAAGCTTTCTTT
d_call: TRBD1
clone_size: -
v_call: TRBV13
j_call: TRBJ1-1
cdr3_length: 14

cdr3_aa: CASSSSRQSNQPQHF
cdr3_nt: TGTGCCAGCAGCTCTTCCCGACAGAGCAATCAGCCCCAGCATTTT
d_call: -
clone_size: -
v_call: TRBV7-8
j_call: TRBJ1-5
cdr3_length: 15

cdr3_aa: CASSSTGAQAYNEQFF
cdr3_nt: TGTGCCAGCAGCTCTACAGGGGCGCAAGCCTACAATGAGCAGTTCTTC
d_call: TRBD1
clone_size: -
v_call: TRBV11-1
j_call: TRBJ2-1
cdr3_length: 16

cdr3_aa: CAWRLIFNEKLFF
cdr3_nt: TGTGCCTGGAGACTGATATTTAATGAAAAACTGTTTTTT
d_call: -
clone_size: -
v_call: TRBV30
j_call: TRBJ1-4
cdr3_length: 13

cdr3_aa: CASSPRTGDEQYF
cdr3_nt: TGTGCCAGCAGCCCCCGGACAGGGGACGAGCAGTACTTC
d_call: TRBD1
clone_size: few
v_call: TRBV9
j_call: TRBJ2-7
cdr3_length: 13

cdr3_aa: CASSRTGGTEAFF
cdr3_nt: TGTGCCAGCAGCAGGACAGGGGGGACTGAAGCTTTCTTT
d_call: TRBD1
clone_size: few
v_call: TRBV5-4
j_call: TRBJ1-1
cdr3_length: 13

cdr3_aa: CASSQLLGYEQYF
cdr3_nt: TGTGCCAGCAGCCAGCTACTAGGGTACGAGCAGTACTTC
d_call: -
clone_size: -
v_call: TRBV14
j_call: TRBJ2-7
cdr3_length: 13

cdr3_aa: CASSIGRGSYEQYF
cdr3_nt: TGTGCCAGTAGTATAGGTCGGGGTTCCTACGAGCAGTACTTC
d_call: -
clone_size: -
v_call: TRBV19
j_call: TRBJ2-7
cdr3_length: 14

cdr3_aa: CASSLSGAGEPYEQYF
cdr3_nt: TGTGCCAGCAGCTTAAGCGGGGCGGGAGAACCCTACGAGCAGTACTTC
d_call: TRBD2
clone_size: few
v_call: TRBV7-3
j_call: TRBJ2-7
cdr3_length: 16

cdr3_aa: CASSGQAPYEQYF
cdr3_nt: TGTGCCAGCTCCGGACAGGCGCCCTACGAGCAGTACTTC
d_call: TRBD1
clone_size: once
v_call: TRBV28
j_call: TRBJ2-7
cdr3_length: 13

cdr3_aa: CASRDTGTGNNEQFF
cdr3_nt: TGCGCCAGCAGAGATACCGGGACAGGGAACAATGAGCAGTTCTTC
d_call: TRBD1
clone_size: -
v_call: TRBV5-1
j_call: TRBJ2-1
cdr3_length: 15